This T cell receptor beta chain emerged from a study of T cells expressing NK-cell markers. Study in general: Sequenced donors, eight in total, included seven who were HCMV-seropositive and one who was seronegative.

Findings of the study overall: These same clonotypes (in several donors) also led the CD3+CD56-NKG2C+ fraction.

Points on this clonotype: The antigen is not known.

Germline V gene sequence: CDR1 SGDLS, CDR2 YYNGEE. The CDR3 runs 15 residues. For TCR beta, cDNA was produced by 5'RACE template switching with UMIs. Reanalyzing the 5' RACE reads, TCRdb keeps one entry per CDR3 protein, without DNA. Its table records 550,000 or so distinct CDR3 sequences. Input material: blood T cells: a sorted CD56 or NKG2C T cell subset, CD4+ or CD8+ T cells, or bulk PBMC T cells (not recorded which). The rearrangement joins TRBV9 to TRBJ2-7; the TCRdb D gene call, TRBD2, has no DNA to confirm it. The clonotype originates from a man aged 18-30 years in good health. CDR3 protein: CASSNHYSGRYEQYF.